The TCR beta chain under discussion was sequenced for a study of blood T cell repertoires in COVID-19. Sequencing used immunoSEQ multiplex PCR; TCRdb keeps in-frame clones, though not all of them. This sample has about 100,000 clones, with more than 75% found just once. The germline V gene encodes CDR1 SGHRS and CDR2 YFSETQ. V lost 2 bases and J 3 bases, leaving 8 bases between the germline ends. CDR3 length equals 14 residues. The chain couples TRBV5-1 to TRBJ1-4, with D possibly matching TRBD1 (5 bases). Sequencing input: peripheral blood. This receptor was identified in a woman younger than 45 with acute or convalescent COVID-19. CDR3 amino acids: CASSFTTANEKLFF. CDR3 DNA sequence: TGCGCCAGCAGCTTTACGACAGCTAATGAAAAACTGTTTTTT.